These 3 T cell receptor beta chains were all obtained from the same sample, sequenced in a study of blood T cell repertoires in COVID-19. Produced via immunoSEQ multiplex PCR; TCRdb's table is partial and in-frame only. The sample has 110,000 to 150,000 clones, over 60% seen once. The sample was peripheral blood. Source of these receptors: a man older than 75 with acute or convalescent COVID-19.

This chain links TRBV2 with TRBJ2-5; maybe TRBD1 (8 bases). The CDR3 extends over 15 amino acids. Germline V CDR1 and CDR2: SNHLY, FYNNEI. Trimming left V 6 bases short and J 1 base short, with 15 bases between. The CDR3 nucleotides are TGTGCCAGCAGGGGGGGGACAGGATCCCAAGAGACCCAGTACTTC. Its translation is CASRGGTGSQETQYF. Full variable domain (outside the CDR3, taken from reference TRBV2 and TRBJ2-5): EPEVTQTPSHQVTQMGQEVILRCVPISNHLYFYWYRQILGQKVEFLVSFYNNEISEKSEIFDDQFSVERPDGSNFTLKIRSTKLEDSAMYFCASRGGTGSQETQYFGPGTRLLVL.

This clone was counted only a few times. The V gene is TRBV7-2, the J gene TRBJ1-1, with D maybe TRBD1 (5 bases). From germline, CDR1 is SGHTA and CDR2 FQGNSA. Trimming took 2 bases from V and 5 from J, leaving 9 bases between them. This CDR3 spans 13 amino acids. The CDR3 loop reads CASSLNRMTEAFF. The DNA for the CDR3 is TGTGCCAGCAGCTTAAACAGGATGACTGAAGCTTTCTTT.

The chain couples TRBV9 to TRBJ1-5; TRBD1 aligns across 8 bases. Per the germline V gene, CDR1 is SGDLS and CDR2 is YYNGEE. J was trimmed by 7 bases and V by 4 bases; bases with no gene match: 7. This CDR3 contains 14 residues. The CDR3 region is CASSTRDRGQPQHF. The CDR3 DNA follows: TGTGCCAGCAGCACTCGAGACAGGGGCCAGCCCCAGCATTTT.